Below, 7 T cell receptor beta chains from the same sample are listed, as sequenced in a study of Ad26.COV2.S vaccination and SARS-CoV-2 variants. Clones were sequenced by immunoSEQ multiplex PCR, and TCRdb holds only the in-frame ones, with some missing. The table lists 400,000 to 500,000 clones, 88% of them singletons, with 3.5% to 4% in the top ten. The treatment here: over 15 received Ad26.COV2.S at low or high dose, single or two shots; five or six received placebo; per-sample allocation not given. Sampling occurred on day 63 after the first vaccine or placebo injection. The input for sequencing was peripheral blood, taken in a trial of Ad26.COV2.S vaccine versus placebo. These TCRs come from a person between 18 and 65 years old who received the Ad26.COV2.S COVID-19 vaccine or a placebo.

This clone was found once. V and J are TRBV25-1 and TRBJ1-6, with a possible D match to TRBD1 (5 bases). The V gene's germline CDR1 is MGHDK and CDR2 SYGVNS. Trimming stripped 2 bases from V and 9 bases from J, with 17 bases between. This CDR3 region has 16 residues. This CDR3 is CASSERGWQGGSPLHF. For the CDR3, the DNA is TGTGCCAGCAGTGAAAGAGGGTGGCAGGGAGGTTCACCCCTCCACTTT.

The chain is built from TRBV30 and TRBJ1-2, with D unresolved. The germline CDR1 and CDR2 sequences are GTSNPN and SVGIG (reference sequence). V lost 0 bases and J lost 7, with 12 bases in between. This CDR3 comprises 13 residues. In DNA form, the CDR3 reads TGTGCCTGGAGTGTACGGGCTGGGTTTGGCTACACCTTC. It encodes CAWSVRAGFGYTF.

The gene calls are TRBV6-6 and TRBJ1-5; maybe TRBD1 (5 bases). This CDR3 has 13 residues. Trimming took off 2 bases at V and 7 bases at J, with 9 bases between the two ends. Germline CDR1 and CDR2: MNHNY and SVGAGI (reference sequence). CDR3 residues: CASSYVRDQPQHF. The CDR3 DNA reads TGTGCCAGCAGTTACGTCAGGGACCAGCCCCAGCATTTT.

The rearrangement joins TRBV28 to TRBJ2-7; no definite D call. V lost 2 bases to trimming and J lost 3 bases, with 17 bases between them. The CDR3 contains 16 residues. Germline V gives CDR1 MDHEN, CDR2 SYDVKM. The CDR3 sequence is CASSLGPARVRYEQYF. The CDR3 DNA is TGTGCCAGCAGTTTAGGCCCTGCCCGGGTTCGCTACGAGCAGTACTTC.

The chain carries TRBV27 and TRBJ2-1; TRBD2 might be the D (5 bases). This CDR3 contains 14 residues. V shed 3 bases and J shed 1 base, with 7 bases lying between them. Germline V gene sequence: CDR1 MNHEY, CDR2 SMNVEV (reference sequence). In DNA, the CDR3 is TGTGCCAGCAGTTTGATAGCGTCCTACAATGAGCAGTTCTTC. This sequence encodes CASSLIASYNEQFF.

CDR3 DNA sequence: TGTGCCTCCAGCCCCAACAGGGATTCACCCCTCCACTTT. This sequence encodes CASSPNRDSPLHF. This sequence joins TRBV6-5 and TRBJ1-6; maybe TRBD1 (6 bases). CDR1 is MNHEY, CDR2 SVGAGI, per germline. The V gene lost 11 bases and the J gene lost 8 bases, with 16 bases spanning the gap. The CDR3 sequence is 13 residues long.

This chain links TRBV10-3 with TRBJ1-3, with a possible D match to TRBD1 (6 bases). Deletions cut 5 bases from V and 2 bases from J, with 10 bases between. Per germline, CDR1 ENHRY and CDR2 SYGVKD. The CDR3 sequence is 14 residues long. CDR3 sequence: CAISRDTTGNTIYF. CDR3 DNA: TGTGCCATCAGTCGGGACACCACTGGAAACACCATATATTTT.